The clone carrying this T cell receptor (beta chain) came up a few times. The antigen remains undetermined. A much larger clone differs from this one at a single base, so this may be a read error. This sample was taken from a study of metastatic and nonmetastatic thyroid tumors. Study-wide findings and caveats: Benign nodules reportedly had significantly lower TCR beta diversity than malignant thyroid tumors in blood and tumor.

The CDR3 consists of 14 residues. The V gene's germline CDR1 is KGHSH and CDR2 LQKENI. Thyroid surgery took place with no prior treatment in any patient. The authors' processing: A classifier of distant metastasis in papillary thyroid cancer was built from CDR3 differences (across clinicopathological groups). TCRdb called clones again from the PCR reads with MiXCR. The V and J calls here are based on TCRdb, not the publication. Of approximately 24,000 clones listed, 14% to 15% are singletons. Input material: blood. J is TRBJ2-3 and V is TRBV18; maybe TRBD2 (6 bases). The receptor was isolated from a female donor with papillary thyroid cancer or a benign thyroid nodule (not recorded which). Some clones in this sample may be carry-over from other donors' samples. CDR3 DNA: TGTGCCAGCTCACCACATGGGAGGAAGGATACACAGTATTTT. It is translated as CASSPHGRKDTQYF.